This T cell receptor beta chain originates from a study of T cells after yellow fever vaccination. Study findings and constraints: Only a small proportion of the clonotypes turned up in both the CD4 and the CD8 compartments, likely arising from convergent recombination. Within FACS-sorted repertoires, abundant clonotypes contaminating from the bulk population could be present. Most clones from primary vaccination resurfaced after the booster (about 95% CD4, over 85% CD8).

This clonotype appeared a few times. Its matching antigen is unknown. The CDR3 extends over 14 amino acids. Trimming took 4 bases from V and 8 from J, leaving 18 bases between them. In germline, CDR1 is SGHRS, CDR2 YFSETQ. UMIs and a universal primer site were added when TCR cDNA was made by 5'RACE template switching. TCRdb ran MiXCR on the 5' RACE reads and lists one entry per CDR3 protein. The data show 150,000 to 200,000 distinct CDR3 sequences, approximately 6.2% seen once. The source of this sequence is a man in his late teens or twenties who received the YFV17D yellow fever vaccine. The specimen comprised CD4+ T cells sorted from PBMCs, sampled on the day of the first yellow fever vaccination. The chain recombines TRBV5-1 with TRBJ1-2; D gene ambiguous. The CDR3 bases are TGCGCCAGCAGCCCGATGAGCGGGGTGCTGGGCTACACCTTC. Translating gives CASSPMSGVLGYTF.